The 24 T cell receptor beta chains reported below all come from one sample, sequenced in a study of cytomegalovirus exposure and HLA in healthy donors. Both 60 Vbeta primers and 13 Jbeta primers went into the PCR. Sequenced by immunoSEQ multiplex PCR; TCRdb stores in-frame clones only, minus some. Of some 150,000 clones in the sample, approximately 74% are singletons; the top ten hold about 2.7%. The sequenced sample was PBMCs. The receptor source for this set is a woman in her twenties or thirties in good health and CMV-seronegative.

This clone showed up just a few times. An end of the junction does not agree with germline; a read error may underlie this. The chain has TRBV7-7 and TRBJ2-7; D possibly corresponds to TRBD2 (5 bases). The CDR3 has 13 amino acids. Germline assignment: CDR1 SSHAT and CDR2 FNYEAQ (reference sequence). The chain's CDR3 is CASSPALVTEQYF. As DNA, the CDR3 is TGTGCTAGCAGCCCCGCACTAGTCACCGAGCAGTACTTC.

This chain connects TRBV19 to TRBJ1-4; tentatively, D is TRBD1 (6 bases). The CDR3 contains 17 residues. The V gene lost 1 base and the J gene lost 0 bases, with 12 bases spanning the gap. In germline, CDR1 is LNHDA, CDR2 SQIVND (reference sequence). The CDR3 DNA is TGTGCCAGTAGTATAGTAGGGGGGGCTGCAACTAATGAAAAACTGTTTTTT. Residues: CASSIVGGAATNEKLFF.

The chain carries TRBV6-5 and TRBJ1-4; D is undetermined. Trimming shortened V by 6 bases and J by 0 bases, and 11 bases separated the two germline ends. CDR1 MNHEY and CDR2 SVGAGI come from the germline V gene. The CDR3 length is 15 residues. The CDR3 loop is CASSPWRSTNEKLFF. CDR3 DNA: TGTGCCAGCAGCCCCTGGCGGTCAACTAATGAAAAACTGTTTTTT.

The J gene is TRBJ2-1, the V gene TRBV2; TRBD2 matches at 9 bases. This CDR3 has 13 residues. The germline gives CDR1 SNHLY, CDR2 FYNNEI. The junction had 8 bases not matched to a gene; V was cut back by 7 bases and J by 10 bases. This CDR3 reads CASKGGGAGEQFF. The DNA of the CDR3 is TGTGCCAGCAAGGGCGGGGGGGCGGGAGAGCAGTTCTTC.

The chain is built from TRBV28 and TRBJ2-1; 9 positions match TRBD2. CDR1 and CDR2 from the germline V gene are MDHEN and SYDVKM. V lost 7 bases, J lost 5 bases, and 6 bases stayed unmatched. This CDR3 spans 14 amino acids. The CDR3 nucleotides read TGTGCCAGCACAAAACGACTAGCGGACAATGAGCAGTTCTTC. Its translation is CASTKRLADNEQFF.

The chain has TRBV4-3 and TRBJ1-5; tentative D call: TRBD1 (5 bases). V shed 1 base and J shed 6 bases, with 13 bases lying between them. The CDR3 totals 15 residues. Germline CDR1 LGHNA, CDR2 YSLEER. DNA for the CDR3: TGCGCCAGCAGCCAAGCTAGGGGTAGAGGTCAGCCCCAGCATTTT. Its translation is CASSQARGRGQPQHF.

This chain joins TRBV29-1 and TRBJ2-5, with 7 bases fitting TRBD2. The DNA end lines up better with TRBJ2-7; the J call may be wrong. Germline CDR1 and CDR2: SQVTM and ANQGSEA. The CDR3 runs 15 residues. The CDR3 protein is CSALSVGGNSYEQYF. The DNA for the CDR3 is TGCAGCGCTCTTTCGGTGGGAGGGAACTCCTACGAGCAGTACTTC.

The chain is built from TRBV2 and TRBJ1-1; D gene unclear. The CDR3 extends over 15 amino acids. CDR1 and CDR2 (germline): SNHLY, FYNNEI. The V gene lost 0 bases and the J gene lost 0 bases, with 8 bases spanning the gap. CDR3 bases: TGTGCCAGCAGTGAAGCGCCACTAATGAACACTGAAGCTTTCTTT. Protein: CASSEAPLMNTEAFF.

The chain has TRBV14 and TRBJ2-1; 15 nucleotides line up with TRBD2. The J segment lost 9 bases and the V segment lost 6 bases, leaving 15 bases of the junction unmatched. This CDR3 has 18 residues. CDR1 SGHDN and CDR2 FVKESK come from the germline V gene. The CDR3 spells CASSPYEGLAGGPSEQFF. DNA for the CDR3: TGTGCCAGCAGTCCCTATGAGGGACTAGCGGGAGGCCCCAGTGAGCAGTTCTTC. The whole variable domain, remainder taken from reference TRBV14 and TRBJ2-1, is EAGVTQFPSHSVIEKGQTVTLRCDPISGHDNLYWYRRVMGKEIKFLLHFVKESKQDESGMPNNRFLAERTGGTYSTLKVQPAELEDSGVYFCASSPYEGLAGGPSEQFFGPGTRLTVL.

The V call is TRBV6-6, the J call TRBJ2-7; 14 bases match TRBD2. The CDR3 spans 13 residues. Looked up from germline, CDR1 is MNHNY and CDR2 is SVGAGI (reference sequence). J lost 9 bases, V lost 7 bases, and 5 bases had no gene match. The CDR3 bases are TGTGCCAGCAATGGACTAGCGGGAGGAGGGCAGTACTTC. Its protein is CASNGLAGGGQYF.

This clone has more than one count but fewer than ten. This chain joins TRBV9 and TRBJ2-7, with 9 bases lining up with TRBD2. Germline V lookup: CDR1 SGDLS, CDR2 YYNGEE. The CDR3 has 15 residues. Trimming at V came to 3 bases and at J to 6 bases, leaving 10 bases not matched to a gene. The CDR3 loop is CASSETGAGGSEQYF. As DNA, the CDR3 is TGTGCCAGCAGCGAGACGGGAGCGGGGGGCTCCGAGCAGTACTTC. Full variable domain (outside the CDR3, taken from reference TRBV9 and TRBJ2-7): DSGVTQTPKHLITATGQRVTLRCSPRSGDLSVYWYQQSLDQGLQFLIQYYNGEERAKGNILERFSAQQFPDLHSELNLSSLELGDSALYFCASSETGAGGSEQYFGPGTRLTVT.

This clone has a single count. The CDR3, as DNA: TGTGCCATCAGAGGACTAGCGGGAGATACGCAGTATTTT. Amino acids: CAIRGLAGDTQYF. V and J are TRBV10-3 and TRBJ2-3; TRBD2 matches at 11 bases. The germline gives CDR1 ENHRY, CDR2 SYGVKD. The CDR3 covers 13 residues. The J segment lost 5 bases and the V segment lost 6 bases, leaving 1 base of the junction unmatched.

CDR3 coding DNA: TGTGCCAGCAGTAAAACCAGGGATCTGAACGGTAACTATGGCTACACCTTC. As protein: CASSKTRDLNGNYGYTF. The chain has TRBV2 and TRBJ1-2; D might be TRBD1 (5 bases). Per the germline V gene, CDR1 is SNHLY and CDR2 is FYNNEI. The CDR3 consists of 17 residues. The ends were cut back, 5 bases at V and 1 base at J, with 20 bases in the middle.

The CDR3 region is CASQGFPLTYEQYF. DNA for the CDR3: TGTGCCAGCCAGGGTTTCCCCCTGACTTACGAGCAGTACTTC. The rearrangement uses TRBV28 and TRBJ2-7; the D gene is possibly TRBD1 (5 bases). CDR3 length: 14 residues. V was cut by 8 bases and J by 4 bases, with 18 bases left in between. Germline V gene lookup returns CDR1 MDHEN and CDR2 SYDVKM.

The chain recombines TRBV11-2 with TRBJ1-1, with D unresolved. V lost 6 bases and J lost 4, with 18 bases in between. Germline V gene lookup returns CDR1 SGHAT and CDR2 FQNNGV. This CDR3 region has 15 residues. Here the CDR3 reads CASRRLGGLSTEAFF. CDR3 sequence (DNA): TGTGCCAGCAGAAGACTGGGAGGGTTAAGCACTGAAGCTTTCTTT.

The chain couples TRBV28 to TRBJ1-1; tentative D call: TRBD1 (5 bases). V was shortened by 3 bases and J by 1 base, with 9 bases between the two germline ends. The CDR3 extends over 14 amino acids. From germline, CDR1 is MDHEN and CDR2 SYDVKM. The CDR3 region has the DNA TGTGCCAGCAGTTTTCACAGGTGGAACACTGAAGCTTTCTTT. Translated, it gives CASSFHRWNTEAFF.

The CDR3 DNA is TGTGCCAGCAGCGCAGAAGGGGGGGCCTCGGTCCAGACCCAGTACTTC. It specifies CASSAEGGASVQTQYF. J is TRBJ2-5 and V is TRBV9, with D tentatively TRBD2 (7 bases). This CDR3 is built from 16 residues. Trimming stripped 3 bases from V and 6 bases from J, with 21 bases between. Germline V gene lookup returns CDR1 SGDLS and CDR2 YYNGEE.

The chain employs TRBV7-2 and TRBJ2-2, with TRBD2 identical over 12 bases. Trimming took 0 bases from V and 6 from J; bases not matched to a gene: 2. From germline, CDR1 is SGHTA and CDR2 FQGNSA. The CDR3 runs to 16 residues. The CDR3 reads CASSLAASGGAGELFF. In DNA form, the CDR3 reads TGTGCCAGCAGCTTAGCGGCTAGCGGGGGGGCCGGGGAGCTGTTTTTT. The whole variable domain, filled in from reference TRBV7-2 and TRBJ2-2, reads GAGVSQSPSNKVTEKGKDVELRCDPISGHTALYWYRQSLGQGLEFLIYFQGNSAPDKSGLPSDRFSAERTGGSVSTLTIQRTQQEDSAVYLCASSLAASGGAGELFFGEGSRLTVL.

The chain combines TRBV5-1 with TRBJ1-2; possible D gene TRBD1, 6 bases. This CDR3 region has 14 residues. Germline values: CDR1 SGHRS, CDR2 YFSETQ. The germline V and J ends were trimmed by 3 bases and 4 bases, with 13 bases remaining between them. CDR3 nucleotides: TGCGCCAGCAGCTCAACAGGGAATGTCTATGGCTACACCTTC. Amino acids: CASSSTGNVYGYTF.

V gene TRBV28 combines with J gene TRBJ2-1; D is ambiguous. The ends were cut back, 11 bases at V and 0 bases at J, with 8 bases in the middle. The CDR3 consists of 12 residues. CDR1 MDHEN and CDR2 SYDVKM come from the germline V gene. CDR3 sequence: CALRSSYNEQFF. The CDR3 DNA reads TGTGCCTTAAGGAGCTCCTACAATGAGCAGTTCTTC.

The CDR3 sequence is CASSSPRLAGHLDTQYF. CDR3 DNA: TGTGCCAGCAGCTCACCCCGACTAGCGGGACACCTGGATACGCAGTATTTT. The chain links TRBV7-9 to TRBJ2-3, with 11 nucleotides matching TRBD2. The CDR3 has 17 amino acids. CDR1 is SEHNR, CDR2 FQNEAQ, per germline (reference sequence). J lost 6 bases, V lost 4 bases, and 12 bases had no gene match.

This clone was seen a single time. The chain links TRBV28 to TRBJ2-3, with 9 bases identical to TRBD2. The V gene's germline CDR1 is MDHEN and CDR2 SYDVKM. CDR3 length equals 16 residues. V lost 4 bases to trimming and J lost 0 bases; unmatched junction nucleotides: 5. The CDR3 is CASSSVAGASTDTQYF. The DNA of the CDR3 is TGTGCCAGCAGTTCTGTAGCGGGGGCAAGCACAGATACGCAGTATTTT.

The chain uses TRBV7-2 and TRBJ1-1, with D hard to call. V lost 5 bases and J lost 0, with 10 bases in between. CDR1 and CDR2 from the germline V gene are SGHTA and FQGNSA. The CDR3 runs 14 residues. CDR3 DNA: TGTGCCAGCAGCCGATCACGGTTGAACACTGAAGCTTTCTTT. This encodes CASSRSRLNTEAFF.

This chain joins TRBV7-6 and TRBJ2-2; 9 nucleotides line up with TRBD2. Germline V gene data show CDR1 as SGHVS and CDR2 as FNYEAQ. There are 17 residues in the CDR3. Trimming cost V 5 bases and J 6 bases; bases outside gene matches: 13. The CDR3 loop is CASSPLWAGTSSGELFF. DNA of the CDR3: TGTGCCAGCAGCCCCTTATGGGCCGGGACTAGCTCCGGGGAGCTGTTTTTT.